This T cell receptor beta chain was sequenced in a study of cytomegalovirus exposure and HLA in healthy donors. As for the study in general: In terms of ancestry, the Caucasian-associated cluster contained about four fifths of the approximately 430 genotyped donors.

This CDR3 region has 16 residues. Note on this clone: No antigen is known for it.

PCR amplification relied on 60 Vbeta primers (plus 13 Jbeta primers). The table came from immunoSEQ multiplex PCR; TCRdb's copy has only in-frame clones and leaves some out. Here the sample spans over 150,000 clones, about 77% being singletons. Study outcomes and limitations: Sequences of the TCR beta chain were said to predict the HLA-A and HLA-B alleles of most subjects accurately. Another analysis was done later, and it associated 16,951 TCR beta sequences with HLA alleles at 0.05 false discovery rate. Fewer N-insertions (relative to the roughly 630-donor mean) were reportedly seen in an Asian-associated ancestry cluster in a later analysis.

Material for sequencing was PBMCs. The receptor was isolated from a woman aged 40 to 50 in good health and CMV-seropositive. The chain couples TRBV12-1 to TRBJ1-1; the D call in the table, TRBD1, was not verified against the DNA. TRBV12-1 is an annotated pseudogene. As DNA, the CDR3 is TGTGCCAGCAACCCCGGACAGGGGGACCTGAACACTGAAGCTTTCTTT. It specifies CASNPGQGDLNTEAFF.